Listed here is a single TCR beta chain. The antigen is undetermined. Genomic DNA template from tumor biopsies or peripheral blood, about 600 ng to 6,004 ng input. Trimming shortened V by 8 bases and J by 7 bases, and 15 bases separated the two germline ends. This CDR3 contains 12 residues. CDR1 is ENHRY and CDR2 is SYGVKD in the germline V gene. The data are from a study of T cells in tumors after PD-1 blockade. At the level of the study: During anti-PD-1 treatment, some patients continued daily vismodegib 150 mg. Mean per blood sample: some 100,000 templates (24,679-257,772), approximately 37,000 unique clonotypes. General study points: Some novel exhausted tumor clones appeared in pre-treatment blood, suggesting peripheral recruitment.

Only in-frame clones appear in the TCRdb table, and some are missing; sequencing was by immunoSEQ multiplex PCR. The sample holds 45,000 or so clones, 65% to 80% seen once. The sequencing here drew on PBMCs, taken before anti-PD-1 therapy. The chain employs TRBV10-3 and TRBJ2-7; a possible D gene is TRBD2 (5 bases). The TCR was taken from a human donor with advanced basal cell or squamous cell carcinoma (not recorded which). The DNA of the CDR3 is TGTGCCATCCAGAAGAAGGGCGGGGAGCAGTACTTC. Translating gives CAIQKKGGEQYF.